This entry concerns a single T cell receptor beta chain. Its cognate antigen is unknown. Sequencing was at survey level. Libraries were prepared by immunoSEQ multiplex PCR; TCRdb keeps only in-frame clonotypes and omits some of them. This table holds around 20,000 clones, 74% found once. The sample comes from a study of pediatric ulcerative colitis. As for the study in general: Fewer than 10 patients showed pancolitis and two showed left-sided colitis. Findings and caveats of the study: Repertoires came from total lymphocyte DNA, not specific subsets. Blood-rectal clonal overlap within each person was significantly higher in ulcerative colitis patients than controls.

The germline gives CDR1 SGHVS, CDR2 FNYEAQ. V was pared by 2 bases and J by 5 bases, with 10 bases between. The CDR3 spans 13 residues. During colonoscopy, one to two rectal pinch biopsies were collected. The receptor was derived from a boy between 10 and 17 years old with moderate ulcerative colitis. V usage is TRBV7-6 and J usage is TRBJ2-7; D possibly corresponds to TRBD2 (6 bases). Input material: gut tissue. The CDR3 here is CASSLWGENEQYF. In nucleotides, the CDR3 is TGTGCCAGCAGCTTATGGGGGGAGAACGAGCAGTACTTC.